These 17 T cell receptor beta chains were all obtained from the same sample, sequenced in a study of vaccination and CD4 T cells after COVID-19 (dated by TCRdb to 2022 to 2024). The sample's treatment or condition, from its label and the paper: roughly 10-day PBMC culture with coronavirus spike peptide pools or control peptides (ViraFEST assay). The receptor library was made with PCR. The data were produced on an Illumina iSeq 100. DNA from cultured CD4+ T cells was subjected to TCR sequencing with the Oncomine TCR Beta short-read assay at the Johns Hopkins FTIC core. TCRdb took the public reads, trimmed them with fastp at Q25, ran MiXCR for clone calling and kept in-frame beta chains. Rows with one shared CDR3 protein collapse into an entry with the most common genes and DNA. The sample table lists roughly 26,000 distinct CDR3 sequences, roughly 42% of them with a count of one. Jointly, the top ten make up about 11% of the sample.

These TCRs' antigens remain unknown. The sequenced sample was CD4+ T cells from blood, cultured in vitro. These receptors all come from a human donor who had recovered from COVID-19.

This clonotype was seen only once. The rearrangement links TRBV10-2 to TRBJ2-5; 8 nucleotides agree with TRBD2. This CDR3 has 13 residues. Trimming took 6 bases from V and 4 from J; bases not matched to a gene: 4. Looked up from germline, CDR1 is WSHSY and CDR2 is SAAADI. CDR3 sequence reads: CASRRGGGETQYF. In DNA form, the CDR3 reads TGCGCCAGCAGACGGGGGGGCGGAGAGACCCAGTACTTC.

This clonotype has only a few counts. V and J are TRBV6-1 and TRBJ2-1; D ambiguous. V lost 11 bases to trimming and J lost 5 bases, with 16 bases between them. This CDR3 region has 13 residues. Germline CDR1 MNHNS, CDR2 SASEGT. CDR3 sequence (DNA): TGTGCCGGCCGGGTGAGTCGGAACAATGAGCAGTTCTTC. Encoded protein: CAGRVSRNNEQFF.

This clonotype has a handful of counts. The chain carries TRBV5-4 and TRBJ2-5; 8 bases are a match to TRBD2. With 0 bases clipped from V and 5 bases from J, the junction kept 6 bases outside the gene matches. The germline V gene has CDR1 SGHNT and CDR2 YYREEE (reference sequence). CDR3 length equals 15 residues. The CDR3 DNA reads TGTGCCAGCAGCTTGGAAGCGGGAGTAGGGGAGACCCAGTACTTC. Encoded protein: CASSLEAGVGETQYF.

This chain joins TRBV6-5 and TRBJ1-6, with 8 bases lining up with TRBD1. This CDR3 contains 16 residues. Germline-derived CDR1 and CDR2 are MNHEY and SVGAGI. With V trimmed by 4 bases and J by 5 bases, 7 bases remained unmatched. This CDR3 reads CASSSLRTGNNSPLHF. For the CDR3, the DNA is TGTGCCAGCAGTTCACTTCGGACAGGGAATAATTCACCCCTCCACTTT.

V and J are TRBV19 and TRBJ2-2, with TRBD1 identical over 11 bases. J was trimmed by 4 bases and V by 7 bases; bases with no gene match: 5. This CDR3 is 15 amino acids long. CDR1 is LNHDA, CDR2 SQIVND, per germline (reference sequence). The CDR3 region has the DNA TGTGCCAGTAACCGGGACAGGGGGATCACCGGGGAGCTGTTTTTT. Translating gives CASNRDRGITGELFF.

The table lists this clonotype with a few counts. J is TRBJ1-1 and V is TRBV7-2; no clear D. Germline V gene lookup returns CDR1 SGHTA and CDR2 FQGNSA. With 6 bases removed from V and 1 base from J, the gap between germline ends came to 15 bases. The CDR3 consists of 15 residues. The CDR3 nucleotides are TGTGCCAGCAGGGTAACAACATTGACGAACACTGAAGCTTTCTTT. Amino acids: CASRVTTLTNTEAFF.

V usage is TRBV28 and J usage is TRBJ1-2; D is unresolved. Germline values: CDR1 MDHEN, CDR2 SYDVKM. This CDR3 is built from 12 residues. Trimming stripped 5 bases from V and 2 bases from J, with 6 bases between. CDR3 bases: TGTGCCAGCAGTCCACTGAACTATGGCTACACCTTC. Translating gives CASSPLNYGYTF.

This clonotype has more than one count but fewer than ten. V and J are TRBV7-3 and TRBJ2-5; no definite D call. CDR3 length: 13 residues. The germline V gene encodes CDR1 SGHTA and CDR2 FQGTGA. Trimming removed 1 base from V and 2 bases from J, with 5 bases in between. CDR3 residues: CASSLSIQETQYF. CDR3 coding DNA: TGTGCCAGCAGCTTAAGCATTCAAGAGACCCAGTACTTC.

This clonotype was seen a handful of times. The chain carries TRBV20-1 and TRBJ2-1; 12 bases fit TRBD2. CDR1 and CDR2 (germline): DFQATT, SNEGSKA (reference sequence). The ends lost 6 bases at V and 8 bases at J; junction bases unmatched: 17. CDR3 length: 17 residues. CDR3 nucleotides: TGCAGTGCCCGAGATCCAACTAGCGGGGGGTTTAGGTATGAGCAGTTCTTC. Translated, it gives CSARDPTSGGFRYEQFF.

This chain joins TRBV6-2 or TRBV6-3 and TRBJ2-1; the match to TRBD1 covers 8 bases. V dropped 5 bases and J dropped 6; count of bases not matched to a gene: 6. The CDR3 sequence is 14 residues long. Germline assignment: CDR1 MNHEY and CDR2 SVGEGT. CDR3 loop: CASSKDRVLNEQFF. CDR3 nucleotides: TGTGCCAGCAGTAAGGACAGGGTCCTCAATGAGCAGTTCTTC.

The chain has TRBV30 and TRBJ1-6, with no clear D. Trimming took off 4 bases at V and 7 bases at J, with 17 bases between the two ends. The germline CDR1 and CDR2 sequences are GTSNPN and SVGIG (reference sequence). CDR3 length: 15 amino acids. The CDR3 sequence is CAWNPSTWYNSPLHF. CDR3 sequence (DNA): TGTGCCTGGAATCCCTCCACATGGTACAATTCACCCCTCCACTTT.

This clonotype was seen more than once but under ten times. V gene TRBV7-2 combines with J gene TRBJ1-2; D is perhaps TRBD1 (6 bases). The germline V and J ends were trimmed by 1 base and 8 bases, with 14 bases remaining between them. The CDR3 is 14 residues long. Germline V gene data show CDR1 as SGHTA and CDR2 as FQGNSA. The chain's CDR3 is CASSLVGQGSGYTF. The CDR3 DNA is TGTGCCAGCAGCTTAGTAGGCCAGGGGTCCGGCTACACCTTC.

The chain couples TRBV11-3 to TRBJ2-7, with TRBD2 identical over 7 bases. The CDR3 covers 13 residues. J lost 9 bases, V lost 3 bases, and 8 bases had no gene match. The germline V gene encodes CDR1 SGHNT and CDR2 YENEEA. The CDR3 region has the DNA TGTGCCAGCAGCTTGAGAATACGGGAGGTGCAGTACTTC. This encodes CASSLRIREVQYF.

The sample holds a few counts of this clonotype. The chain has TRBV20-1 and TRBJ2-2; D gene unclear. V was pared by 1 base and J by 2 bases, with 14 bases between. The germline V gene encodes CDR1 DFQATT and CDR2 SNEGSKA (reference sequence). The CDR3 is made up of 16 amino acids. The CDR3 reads CSARAQERSNTGELFF. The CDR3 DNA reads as TGCAGTGCTAGAGCCCAGGAGCGTAGTAACACCGGGGAGCTGTTTTTT.

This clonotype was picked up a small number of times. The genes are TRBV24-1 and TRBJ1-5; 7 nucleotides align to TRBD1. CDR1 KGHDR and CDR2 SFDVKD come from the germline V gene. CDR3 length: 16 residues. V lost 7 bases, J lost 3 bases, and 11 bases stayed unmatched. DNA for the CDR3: TGTGCCACCAGCGAAAGACAGGGCCAACCCAATCAGCCCCAGCATTTT. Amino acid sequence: CATSERQGQPNQPQHF.

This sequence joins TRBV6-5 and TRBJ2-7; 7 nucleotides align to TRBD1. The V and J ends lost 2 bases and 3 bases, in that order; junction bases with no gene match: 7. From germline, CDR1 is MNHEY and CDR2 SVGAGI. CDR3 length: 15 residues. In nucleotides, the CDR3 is TGTGCCAGCAGTTACGGGACAGAGAAGTTCTACGAGCAGTACTTC. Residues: CASSYGTEKFYEQYF.

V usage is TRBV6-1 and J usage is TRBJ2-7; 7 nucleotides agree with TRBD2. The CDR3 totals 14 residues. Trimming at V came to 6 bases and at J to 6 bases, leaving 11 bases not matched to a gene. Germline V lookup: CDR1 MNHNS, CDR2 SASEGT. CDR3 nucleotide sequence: TGTGCCAGCAGAATAAGCGGGACTAACGCCGAGCAGTACTTC. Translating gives CASRISGTNAEQYF.